Listed below are T cell receptor beta chains from one sample, sequenced in a study of Ad26.COV2.S vaccination and SARS-CoV-2 variants. Sequenced by immunoSEQ multiplex PCR; TCRdb stores in-frame clones only, minus some. This table has about 350,000 clones, about 89% appearing once. Sequenced here: peripheral blood, sampled in a trial of Ad26.COV2.S vaccine versus placebo. Receptors originate from a person aged 18-60 years who received the Ad26.COV2.S COVID-19 vaccine or a placebo. CDR3s include the opening cysteine and the closing phenylalanine or tryptophan. D genes are given only for firm matches. Clone size is stated in some rows and not others, as once, few, many or a class when expanded.

CDR3aa	CDR3nt	len	abundance	j_gene	d_gene	v_gene
CASSVGAASRETQYF	TGTGCCAGCAGCGTAGGAGCCGCTAGCAGAGAGACCCAGTACTTC	15	-	TRBJ2-5	-	TRBV9
CSVDLRTGSPDTQYF	TGCAGCGTTGATCTAAGGACAGGGAGCCCAGATACGCAGTATTTT	15	-	TRBJ2-3	TRBD1	TRBV29-1
CASSYGRGPNQPQHF	TGTGCCAGCAGTTACGGAAGGGGCCCCAATCAGCCCCAGCATTTT	15	-	TRBJ1-5	-	TRBV6-5
CASSPGTAQETQYF	TGTGCCAGCAGCCCCGGGACGGCTCAAGAGACCCAGTACTTC	14	-	TRBJ2-5	-	TRBV7-2
CATSREGQGAWGKLFF	TGTGCCACCAGCAGAGAAGGACAGGGGGCATGGGGAAAACTGTTTTTT	16	-	TRBJ1-4	TRBD1	TRBV15
CASSYGANTEAFF	TGTGCCAGCAGCTACGGGGCGAACACTGAAGCTTTCTTT	13	-	TRBJ1-1	-	TRBV7-3
CASSGALQFF	TGTGCCAGCAGTGGGGCTCTGCAGTTCTTC	10	-	TRBJ2-1	-	TRBV6-2/TRBV6-3
CASSQDSGLAGVLGNEQFF	TGTGCCAGCAGCCAAGATAGCGGTCTAGCGGGAGTATTGGGTAATGAGCAGTTCTTC	19	-	TRBJ2-1	TRBD2	TRBV3-1/TRBV3-2
CSVDVRQGDRSYNSPLHF	TGCAGCGTTGATGTTCGACAGGGGGACCGCTCCTATAATTCACCCCTCCACTTT	18	-	TRBJ1-6	TRBD1	TRBV29-1
CATSRDRGVTTEAFF	TGTGCCACCAGCAGAGATAGGGGGGTAACCACTGAAGCTTTCTTT	15	-	TRBJ1-1	-	TRBV15
CASSPGTRGTGELFF	TGTGCCAGCAGCCCGGGGACTAGAGGCACCGGGGAGCTGTTTTTT	15	-	TRBJ2-2	TRBD2	TRBV3-1/TRBV3-2
CASNTWVSSYNEQFF	TGTGCCAGCAATACCTGGGTAAGCTCCTACAATGAGCAGTTCTTC	15	-	TRBJ2-1	-	TRBV6-5
CASSDSRASYEQYF	TGTGCCAGCAGTGACAGCCGGGCCTCCTACGAGCAGTACTTC	14	-	TRBJ2-7	-	TRBV6-4
CASSLIHRGIYEQYF	TGTGCCAGCAGCTTGATCCACAGGGGGATTTACGAGCAGTACTTC	15	-	TRBJ2-7	TRBD1	TRBV5-8
CASRVGQNTDTQYF	TGTGCCAGCAGGGTTGGACAGAACACAGATACGCAGTATTTT	14	-	TRBJ2-3	-	TRBV2
CASMGDGGMSNQPQHF	TGTGCCAGCATGGGTGACGGGGGTATGAGCAATCAGCCCCAGCATTTT	16	-	TRBJ1-5	-	TRBV6-6
CAIGTANSPLHF	TGTGCCATAGGGACAGCTAATTCACCCCTCCACTTT	12	-	TRBJ1-6	TRBD1	TRBV10-3
CASSWSGVMNTEAFF	TGCGCCAGCAGCTGGTCAGGGGTAATGAACACTGAAGCTTTCTTT	15	-	TRBJ1-1	-	TRBV5-1
CAWSDIGGNTDTQYF	TGTGCCTGGAGTGACATAGGGGGCAACACAGATACGCAGTATTTT	15	-	TRBJ2-3	TRBD1	TRBV30
CASSLGGQVGYEQYF	TGCGCCAGCAGTCTGGGGGGCCAGGTGGGATACGAGCAGTACTTC	15	-	TRBJ2-7	-	TRBV5-1
CASSYSGTGALEQYF	TGTGCCAGCAGTTACTCCGGGACAGGGGCCCTCGAGCAGTACTTC	15	few	TRBJ2-7	TRBD1	TRBV6-6
CASSPGQVSEQYF	TGTGCCAGCAGCCCCGGACAGGTCTCCGAGCAGTACTTC	13	-	TRBJ2-7	TRBD1	TRBV7-9
CASSFSVNTQYF	TGTGCCAGCAGTTTTTCTGTGAATACGCAGTATTTT	12	-	TRBJ2-3	-	TRBV28
CASRTFPKHTSYEQYF	TGTGCCAGCAGAACGTTCCCTAAACACACCTCCTACGAGCAGTACTTC	16	-	TRBJ2-7	-	TRBV28
CASSLETAQETQYF	TGTGCCAGCAGCTTAGAGACAGCGCAAGAGACCCAGTACTTC	14	-	TRBJ2-5	-	TRBV7-2
CASSSMNTEAFF	TGTGCCAGCAGCTCTATGAACACTGAAGCTTTCTTT	12	-	TRBJ1-1	-	TRBV11-2
CASRAGNEKLFF	TGTGCCAGCCGGGCAGGGAATGAAAAACTGTTTTTT	12	-	TRBJ1-4	-	TRBV2
CATSFGNSNQPQHF	TGTGCCACCAGTTTTGGAAATAGCAATCAGCCCCAGCATTTT	14	-	TRBJ1-5	-	TRBV24-1
CASSERRFLTDPGYGYTF	TGTGCCAGCAGTGAAAGGCGCTTTTTAACGGACCCCGGGTATGGCTACACCTTC	18	-	TRBJ1-2	-	TRBV2
CASSSGGEQFF	TGTGCCAGCAGCTCGGGGGGTGAGCAGTTCTTC	11	-	TRBJ2-1	TRBD2	TRBV7-9
CASSSRGAGGSEQYF	TGTGCCAGCAGCTCCCGAGGAGCGGGAGGCAGCGAGCAGTACTTC	15	-	TRBJ2-7	TRBD2	TRBV5-6
CASSLGTGNPFF	TGTGCCAGCAGCTTGGGGACAGGCAACCCGTTCTTC	12	few	TRBJ2-1	TRBD1	TRBV7-9
CASSGPEGLSGGKLFF	TGTGCCAGCAGTGGACCGGAGGGTCTCTCCGGGGGAAAACTGTTTTTT	16	-	TRBJ1-4	-	TRBV28
CASSPDRGLSTEAFF	TGTGCCAGCAGCCCCGACAGGGGGCTTAGCACTGAAGCTTTCTTT	15	-	TRBJ1-1	TRBD1	TRBV9
CASSGGGRAPGAEAFF	TGTGCCAGTAGCGGGGGAGGGAGGGCGCCTGGGGCTGAAGCTTTCTTT	16	-	TRBJ1-1	-	TRBV19
CASSMKFQPQHF	TGTGCCAGTAGTATGAAGTTCCAGCCCCAGCATTTT	12	few	TRBJ1-5	-	TRBV19
CASSLVTGKGSNQPQHF	TGTGCCAGCAGCTTAGTAACAGGGAAGGGGAGCAATCAGCCCCAGCATTTT	17	once	TRBJ1-5	-	TRBV7-6
CASKRGSYEQYF	TGCGCCAGCAAGAGGGGCTCCTACGAGCAGTACTTC	12	-	TRBJ2-7	-	TRBV10-2
CASSEAGTSRVETQYF	TGTGCCAGCAGCGAGGCCGGGACTTCTCGGGTTGAGACCCAGTACTTC	16	-	TRBJ2-5	-	TRBV5-8
CSVEVGANTEAFF	TGCAGCGTTGAAGTAGGCGCGAACACTGAAGCTTTCTTT	13	-	TRBJ1-1	-	TRBV29-1
CASSYSLLGTGANEQFF	TGTGCCAGCAGCTACAGCTTGTTAGGGACAGGGGCCAATGAGCAGTTCTTC	17	once	TRBJ2-1	TRBD1	TRBV5-8
CASSLVGTANTGELFF	TGTGCCAGCAGCTTAGTAGGGACTGCGAACACCGGGGAGCTGTTTTTT	16	-	TRBJ2-2	-	TRBV7-2
CASSLDPGNTEAFF	TGTGCCAGCAGCTTAGATCCGGGTAACACTGAAGCTTTCTTT	14	once	TRBJ1-1	-	TRBV7-9
CASSLPRRHEQYF	TGTGCCAGCAGTTTACCCCGTCGCCACGAGCAGTACTTC	13	-	TRBJ2-7	-	TRBV28
CAISDGQGDQPQHF	TGTGCCATCAGTGATGGACAGGGGGATCAGCCCCAGCATTTT	14	once	TRBJ1-5	TRBD1	TRBV10-3
CASSSITSGGARETQYF	TGTGCCAGCAGTTCAATAACTAGCGGGGGGGCTAGAGAGACCCAGTACTTC	17	-	TRBJ2-5	TRBD2	TRBV27
CASSSNQPFPGTQYF	TGTGCCAGCAGCTCCAACCAGCCGTTTCCCGGAACCCAGTACTTC	15	-	TRBJ2-5	-	TRBV7-8
CASSPRGRAGGTDTQYF	TGTGCCAGCTCACCAAGGGGTCGGGCTGGTGGCACAGATACGCAGTATTTT	17	-	TRBJ2-3	-	TRBV18
CASSRTENYSPLHF	TGTGCCAGCAGCCGGACAGAAAATTATTCACCCCTCCACTTT	14	few	TRBJ1-6	-	TRBV3-1/TRBV3-2
CASSARTAFSYEQYF	TGTGCCAGCAGCGCGCGGACAGCTTTCTCCTACGAGCAGTACTTC	15	-	TRBJ2-7	-	TRBV7-9
CATSGVSGTGGKQPQHF	TGTGCCACCAGTGGCGTCTCCGGGACAGGGGGGAAACAGCCCCAGCATTTT	17	-	TRBJ1-5	TRBD1	TRBV24-1
CASSLGGRSNEQFF	TGCGCCAGCAGCTTGGGCGGCAGATCTAATGAGCAGTTCTTC	14	once	TRBJ2-1	-	TRBV5-1
CASSEEKDYGYTF	TGTGCCAGCAGTGAAGAGAAGGACTATGGCTACACCTTC	13	-	TRBJ1-2	-	TRBV2
CASSPGRLAEDYNEQFF	TGCGCCAGCAGCCCAGGACGGCTTGCAGAAGACTACAATGAGCAGTTCTTC	17	-	TRBJ2-1	-	TRBV5-1
CASSGQVNSYEQYF	TGTGCCAGCAGCGGACAAGTGAATTCCTACGAGCAGTACTTC	14	once	TRBJ2-7	-	TRBV2
CASLPQDHSYEQYF	TGCGCCAGCCTTCCACAGGACCACTCCTACGAGCAGTACTTC	14	-	TRBJ2-7	-	TRBV10-2
CASSLAVGTNYEQYF	TGTGCCAGCAGCTTAGCGGTAGGGACTAACTACGAGCAGTACTTC	15	-	TRBJ2-7	TRBD2	TRBV7-9
CASSLDWDPRHSGANVLTF	TGTGCCAGCAGCTTAGATTGGGACCCACGGCACTCTGGGGCCAACGTCCTGACTTTC	19	-	TRBJ2-6	-	TRBV7-2
CASSPGRGNEKLFF	TGTGCCAGCAGCCCGGGAAGGGGAAACGAAAAACTGTTTTTT	14	-	TRBJ1-4	-	TRBV9